Below, 6 T cell receptor beta chains from the same sample are listed, as sequenced in a study of cytomegalovirus exposure and HLA in healthy donors. Some clones are missing from TCRdb's copy, which holds only in-frame ones; the method was immunoSEQ multiplex PCR. The table includes fewer than 70,000 clones, 85% to 95% detected once. The sample was PBMCs. The source is a young woman in good health and CMV-seropositive.

This clone was seen at least ten times. This chain connects TRBV10-3 to TRBJ1-2; D may be TRBD1 (5 bases). The CDR3 runs to 15 residues. Per the germline V gene, CDR1 is ENHRY and CDR2 is SYGVKD. V lost 8 bases and J 4 bases, leaving 20 bases between the germline ends. The CDR3 protein is CAIDGSGGGSYGYTF. In nucleotides, the CDR3 is TGTGCCATCGATGGCAGTGGGGGAGGAAGCTATGGCTACACCTTC.

This CDR3 reads CASRLTDNSPLHF. The CDR3 DNA reads TGTGCCAGCAGGCTGACAGATAATTCACCCCTCCACTTT. The chain is built from TRBV2 and TRBJ1-6; perhaps TRBD1 as D (5 bases). V was shortened by 6 bases and J by 5 bases, with 8 bases between the two germline ends. CDR1 is SNHLY, CDR2 FYNNEI, per germline. The CDR3 sequence is 13 residues long.

A single count supports this clone. The chain employs TRBV15 and TRBJ1-5; 7 bases map to TRBD1. Losses at the gene ends were 0 bases for V and 7 bases for J; bases not matched to a gene: 6. The V gene's germline CDR1 is LNHNV and CDR2 YYDKDF (reference sequence). This CDR3 comprises 15 residues. Here the CDR3 DNA reads TGTGCCACCAGCAGAGATGAGACAGGGAGGCAGCCCCAGCATTTT. Its protein product is CATSRDETGRQPQHF.

The chain links TRBV6-6 to TRBJ2-6; D is perhaps TRBD1 (5 bases). The CDR3 is made up of 14 amino acids. CDR1 is MNHNY, CDR2 SVGAGI, per germline (reference sequence). With 5 bases removed from V and 3 bases from J, the gap between germline ends came to 8 bases. The chain's CDR3 is CASSRGFGANVLTF. CDR3 nucleotide sequence: TGTGCCAGCAGTAGGGGTTTTGGGGCCAACGTCCTGACTTTC.

This chain's CDR3 is CAISEFRDNEQFF. DNA for the CDR3: TGTGCCATCAGTGAATTCAGGGACAATGAGCAGTTCTTC. The chain recombines TRBV10-3 with TRBJ2-1, with D maybe TRBD1 (5 bases). With 3 bases removed from V and 5 bases from J, the gap between germline ends came to 8 bases. Germline V gene lookup returns CDR1 ENHRY and CDR2 SYGVKD. This CDR3 spans 13 amino acids.

The chain recombines TRBV19 with TRBJ2-1; TRBD1 matches at 9 bases. Germline CDR1 reads LNHDA; CDR2 reads SQIVND (reference sequence). This CDR3 region has 15 residues. Trimming at V came to 6 bases and at J to 5 bases, leaving 8 bases not matched to a gene. CDR3 nucleotides: TGTGCCAGTAGGTCGACAGGGGGTTTAGACAATGAGCAGTTCTTC. Residues: CASRSTGGLDNEQFF.